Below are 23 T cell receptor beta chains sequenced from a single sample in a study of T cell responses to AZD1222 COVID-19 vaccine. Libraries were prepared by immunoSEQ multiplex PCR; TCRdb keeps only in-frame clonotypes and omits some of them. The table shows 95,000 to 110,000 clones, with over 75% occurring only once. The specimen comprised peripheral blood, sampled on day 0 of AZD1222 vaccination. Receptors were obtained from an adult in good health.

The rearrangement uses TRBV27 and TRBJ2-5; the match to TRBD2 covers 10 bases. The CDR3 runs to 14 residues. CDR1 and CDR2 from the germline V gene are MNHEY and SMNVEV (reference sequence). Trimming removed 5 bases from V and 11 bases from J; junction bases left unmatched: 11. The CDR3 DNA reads TGTGCCAGCAGTCCATCCGCTAGCGGGGGCCATCAGTACTTC. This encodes CASSPSASGGHQYF.

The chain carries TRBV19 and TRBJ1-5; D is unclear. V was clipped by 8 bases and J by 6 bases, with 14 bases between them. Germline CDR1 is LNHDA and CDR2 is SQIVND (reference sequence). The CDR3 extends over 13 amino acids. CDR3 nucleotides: TGTGCCAGTTCTGGAGGGTTCACTCAGCCCCAGCATTTT. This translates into CASSGGFTQPQHF.

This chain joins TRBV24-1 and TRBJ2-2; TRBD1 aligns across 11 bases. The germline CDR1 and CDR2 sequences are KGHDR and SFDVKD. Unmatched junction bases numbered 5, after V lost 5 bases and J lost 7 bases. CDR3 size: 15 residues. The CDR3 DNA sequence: TGTGCCACCAGTGGGACAGGGGGCTTCGGCGGGGAGCTGTTTTTT. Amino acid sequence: CATSGTGGFGGELFF.

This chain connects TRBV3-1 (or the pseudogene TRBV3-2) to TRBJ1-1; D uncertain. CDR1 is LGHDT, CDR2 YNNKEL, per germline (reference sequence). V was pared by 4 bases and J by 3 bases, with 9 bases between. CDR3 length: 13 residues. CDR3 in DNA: TGTGCCAGCAGCCGAGTTGCAGACACTGAAGCTTTCTTT. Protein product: CASSRVADTEAFF.

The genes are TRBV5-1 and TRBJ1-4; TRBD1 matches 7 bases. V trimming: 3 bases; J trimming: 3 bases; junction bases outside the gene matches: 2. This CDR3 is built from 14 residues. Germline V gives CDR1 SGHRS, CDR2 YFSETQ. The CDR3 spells CASSWGQSNEKLFF. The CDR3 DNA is TGCGCCAGCAGCTGGGGACAGTCTAATGAAAAACTGTTTTTT.

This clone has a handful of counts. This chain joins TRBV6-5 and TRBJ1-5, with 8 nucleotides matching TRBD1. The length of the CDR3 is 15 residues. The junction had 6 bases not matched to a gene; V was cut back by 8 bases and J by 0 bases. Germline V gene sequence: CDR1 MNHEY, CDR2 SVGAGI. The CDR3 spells CASRLTGDSNQPQHF. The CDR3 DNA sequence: TGTGCCAGCCGTCTGACAGGGGATAGCAATCAGCCCCAGCATTTT.

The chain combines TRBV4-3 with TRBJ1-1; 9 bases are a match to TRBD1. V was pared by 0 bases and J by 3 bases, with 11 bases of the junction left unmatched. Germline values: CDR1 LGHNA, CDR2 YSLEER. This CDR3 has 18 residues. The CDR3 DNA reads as TGCGCCAGCAGCCAAGATCTGGACAGGGGAATTGGGTACACTGAAGCTTTCTTT. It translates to CASSQDLDRGIGYTEAFF.

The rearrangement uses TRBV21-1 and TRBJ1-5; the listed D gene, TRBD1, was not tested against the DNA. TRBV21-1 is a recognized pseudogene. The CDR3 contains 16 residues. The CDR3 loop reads CASSKVSQGVSQPQHF. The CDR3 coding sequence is TGTGCCAGCAGCAAAGTTAGTCAGGGTGTGAGTCAGCCCCAGCATTTT.

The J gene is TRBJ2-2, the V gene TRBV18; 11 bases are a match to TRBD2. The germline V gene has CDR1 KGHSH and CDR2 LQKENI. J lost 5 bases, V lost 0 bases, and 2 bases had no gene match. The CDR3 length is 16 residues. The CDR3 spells CASSPPSGRATGELFF. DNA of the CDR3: TGTGCCAGCTCACCACCTAGCGGGAGGGCAACCGGGGAGCTGTTTTTT.

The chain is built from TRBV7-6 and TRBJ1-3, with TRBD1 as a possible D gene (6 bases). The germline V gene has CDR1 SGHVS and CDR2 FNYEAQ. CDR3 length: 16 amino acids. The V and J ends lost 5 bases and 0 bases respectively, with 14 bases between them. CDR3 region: CASSRYSGDSGNTIYF. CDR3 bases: TGTGCCAGCAGCCGATACTCAGGGGACTCTGGAAACACCATATATTTT.

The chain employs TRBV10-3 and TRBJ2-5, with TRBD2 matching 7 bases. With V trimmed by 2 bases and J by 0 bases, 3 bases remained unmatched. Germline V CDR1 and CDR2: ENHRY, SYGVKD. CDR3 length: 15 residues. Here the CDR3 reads CAISEPGLNQETQYF. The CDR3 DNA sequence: TGTGCCATCAGTGAGCCGGGACTAAACCAAGAGACCCAGTACTTC.

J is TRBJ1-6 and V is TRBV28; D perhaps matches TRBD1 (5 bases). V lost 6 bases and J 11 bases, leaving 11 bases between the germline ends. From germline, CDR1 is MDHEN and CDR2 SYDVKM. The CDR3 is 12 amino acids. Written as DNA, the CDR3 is TGTGCCAGCAGATCCCAGGGAGCACCCCTCCACTTT. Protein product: CASRSQGAPLHF.

This CDR3 is CASIRGGSGYGYTF. The DNA of the CDR3 is TGTGCCAGTATCCGGGGGGGAAGCGGCTATGGCTACACCTTC. The genes are TRBV19 and TRBJ1-2; D perhaps matches TRBD1 (5 bases). This CDR3 region has 14 residues. Germline values: CDR1 LNHDA, CDR2 SQIVND (reference sequence). Deletions cut 7 bases from V and 4 bases from J, with 16 bases between.

In DNA form, the CDR3 reads TGTGCCAGCAGTGAAAGCTGGGCCCAAGAGACCCAGTACTTC. This translates into CASSESWAQETQYF. This chain connects TRBV6-1 to TRBJ2-5; D is undetermined. Trimming shortened V by 2 bases and J by 1 base, and 8 bases separated the two germline ends. The CDR3 is 14 amino acids. The germline CDR1 and CDR2 sequences are MNHNS and SASEGT.

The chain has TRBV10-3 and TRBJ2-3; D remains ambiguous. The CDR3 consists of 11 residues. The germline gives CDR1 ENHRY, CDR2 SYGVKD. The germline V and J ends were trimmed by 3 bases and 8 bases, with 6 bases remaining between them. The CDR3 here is CAISDTGTQYF. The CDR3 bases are TGTGCCATCAGTGATACGGGTACGCAGTATTTT.

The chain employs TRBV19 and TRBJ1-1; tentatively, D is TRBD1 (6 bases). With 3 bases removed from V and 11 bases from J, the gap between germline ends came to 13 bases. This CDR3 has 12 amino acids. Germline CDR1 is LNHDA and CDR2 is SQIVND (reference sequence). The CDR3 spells CASSISAGEAFF. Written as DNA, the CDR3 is TGTGCCAGTAGTATCTCAGCAGGGGAGGCTTTCTTT.

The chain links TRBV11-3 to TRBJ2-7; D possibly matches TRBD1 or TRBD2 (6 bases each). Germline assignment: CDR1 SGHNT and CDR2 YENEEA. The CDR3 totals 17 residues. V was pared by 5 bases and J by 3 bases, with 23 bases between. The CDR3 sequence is CASSRSDAGHKSYEQYF. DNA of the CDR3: TGTGCCAGCAGCCGCTCGGATGCGGGACACAAAAGCTACGAGCAGTACTTC. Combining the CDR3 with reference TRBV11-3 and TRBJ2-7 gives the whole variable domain EAGVVQSPRYKIIEKKQPVAFWCNPISGHNTLYWYLQNLGQGPELLIRYENEEAVDDSQLPKDRFSAERLKGVDSTLKIQPAELGDSAVYLCASSRSDAGHKSYEQYFGPGTRLTVT.

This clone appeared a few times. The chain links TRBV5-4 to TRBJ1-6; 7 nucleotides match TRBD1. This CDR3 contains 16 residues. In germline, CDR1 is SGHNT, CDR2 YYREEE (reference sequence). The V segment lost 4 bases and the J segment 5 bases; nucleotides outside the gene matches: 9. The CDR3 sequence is CASSGFWDSNNSPLHF. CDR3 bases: TGTGCCAGCAGCGGGTTTTGGGACAGCAATAATTCACCCCTCCACTTT.

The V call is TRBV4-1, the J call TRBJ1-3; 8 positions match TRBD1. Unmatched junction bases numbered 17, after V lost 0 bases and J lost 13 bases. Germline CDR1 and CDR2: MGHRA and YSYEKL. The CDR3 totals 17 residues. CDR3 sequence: CASSQEISQGAVGNIYF. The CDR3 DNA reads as TGCGCCAGCAGCCAAGAGATCAGCCAGGGGGCGGTTGGTAATATATATTTT.

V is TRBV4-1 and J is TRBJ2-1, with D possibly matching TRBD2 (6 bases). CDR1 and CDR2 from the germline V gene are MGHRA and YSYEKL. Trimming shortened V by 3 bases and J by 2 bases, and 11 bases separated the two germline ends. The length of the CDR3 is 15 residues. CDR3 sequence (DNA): TGCGCCAGCAGCCACGGGAGATCCCCCTACAATGAGCAGTTCTTC. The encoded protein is CASSHGRSPYNEQFF.

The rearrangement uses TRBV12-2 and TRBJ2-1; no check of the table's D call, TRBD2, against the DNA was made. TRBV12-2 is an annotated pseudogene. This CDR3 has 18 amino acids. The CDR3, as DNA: TGTGCAAGTCGCTTAGGAGTGGCTAGGTCAGATGAGGGCAATGAGCAGTTCTTC. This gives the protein CASRLGVARSDEGNEQFF.

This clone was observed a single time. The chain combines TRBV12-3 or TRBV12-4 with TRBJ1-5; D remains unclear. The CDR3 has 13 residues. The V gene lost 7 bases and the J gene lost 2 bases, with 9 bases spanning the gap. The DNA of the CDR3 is TGTGCCAGCACACTGGGAGGCAATCAGCCCCAGCATTTT. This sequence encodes CASTLGGNQPQHF.

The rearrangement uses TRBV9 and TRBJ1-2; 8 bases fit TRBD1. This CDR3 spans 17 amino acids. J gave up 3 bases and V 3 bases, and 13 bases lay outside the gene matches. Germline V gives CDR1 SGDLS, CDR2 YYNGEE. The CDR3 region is CASSEGIMGQEYYGYTF. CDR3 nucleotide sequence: TGTGCCAGCAGCGAGGGGATAATGGGACAGGAATACTATGGCTACACCTTC.